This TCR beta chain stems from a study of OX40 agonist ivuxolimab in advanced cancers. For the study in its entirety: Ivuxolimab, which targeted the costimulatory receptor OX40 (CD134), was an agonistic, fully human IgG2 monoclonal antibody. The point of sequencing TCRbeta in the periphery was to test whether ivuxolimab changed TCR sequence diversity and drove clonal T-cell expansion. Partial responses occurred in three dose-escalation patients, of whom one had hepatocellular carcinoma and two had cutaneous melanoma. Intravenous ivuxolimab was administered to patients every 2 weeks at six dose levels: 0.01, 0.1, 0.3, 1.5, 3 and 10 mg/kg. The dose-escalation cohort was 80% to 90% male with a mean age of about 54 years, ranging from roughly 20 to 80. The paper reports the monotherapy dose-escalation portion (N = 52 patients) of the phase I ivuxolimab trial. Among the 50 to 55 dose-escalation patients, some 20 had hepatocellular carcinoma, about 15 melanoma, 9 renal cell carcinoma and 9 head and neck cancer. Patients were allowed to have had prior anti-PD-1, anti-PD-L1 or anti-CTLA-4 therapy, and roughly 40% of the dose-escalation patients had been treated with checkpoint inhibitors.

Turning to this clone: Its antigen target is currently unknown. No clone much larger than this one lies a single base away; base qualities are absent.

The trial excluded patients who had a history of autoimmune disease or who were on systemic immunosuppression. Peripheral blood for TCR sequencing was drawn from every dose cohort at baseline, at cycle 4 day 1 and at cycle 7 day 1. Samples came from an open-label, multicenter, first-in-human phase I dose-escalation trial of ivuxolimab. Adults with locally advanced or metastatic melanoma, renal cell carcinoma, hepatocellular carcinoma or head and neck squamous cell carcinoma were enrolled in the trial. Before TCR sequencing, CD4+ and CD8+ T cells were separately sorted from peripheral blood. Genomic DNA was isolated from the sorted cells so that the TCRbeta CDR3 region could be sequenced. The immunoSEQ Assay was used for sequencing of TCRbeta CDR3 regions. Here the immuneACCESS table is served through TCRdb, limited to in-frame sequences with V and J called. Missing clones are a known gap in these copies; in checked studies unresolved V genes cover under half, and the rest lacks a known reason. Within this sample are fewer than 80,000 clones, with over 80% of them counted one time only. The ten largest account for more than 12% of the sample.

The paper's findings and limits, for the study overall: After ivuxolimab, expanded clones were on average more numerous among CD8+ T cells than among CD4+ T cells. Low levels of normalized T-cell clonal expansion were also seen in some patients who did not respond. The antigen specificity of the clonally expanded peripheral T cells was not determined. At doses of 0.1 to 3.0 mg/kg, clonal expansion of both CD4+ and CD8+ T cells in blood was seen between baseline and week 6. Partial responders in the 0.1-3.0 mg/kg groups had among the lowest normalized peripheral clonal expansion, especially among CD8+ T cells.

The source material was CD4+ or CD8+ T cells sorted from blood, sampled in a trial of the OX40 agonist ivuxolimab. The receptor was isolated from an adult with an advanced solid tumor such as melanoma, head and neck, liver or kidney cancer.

The CDR3 corresponds to CASSQIPGRAQPQHF. The DNA sequence follows: TGTGCCAGCAGTCAGATACCGGGGAGGGCCCAGCCCCAGCATTTT. The chain is made from TRBV27 and TRBJ1-5; confidence is insufficient to name the D gene. The germline V gene (reference sequence) sets CDR1 to MNHEY and CDR2 to SMNVEV. The CDR3 runs 15 residues from the cysteine to the phenylalanine. Only CDR3 DNA remains: 45 bases, in frame from the first base. V is reduced by 5 bases and J by 7 bases, leaving a spacing of 18 bases between them.